The 21 T cell receptor beta chains reported below all come from one sample, sequenced in a study of early T cells in non-severe SARS-CoV-2 infection. MiXCR was run by TCRdb on the 5' RACE reads, yielding one entry per CDR3 protein. Of under 85,000 distinct CDR3 sequences listed, about 13% are singletons. Sequenced sample: whole blood. These receptors came from an adult who was a healthcare worker with PCR-confirmed SARS-CoV-2 infection or an uninfected control (not recorded which).

This clonotype came up a few times. J is TRBJ2-3 and V is TRBV30, with a possible D match to TRBD2 (6 bases). In germline, CDR1 is GTSNPN, CDR2 SVGIG (reference sequence). The CDR3 contains 17 residues. Trimming stripped 2 bases from V and 0 bases from J, with 18 bases between. CDR3: CAWSRGGAIASTDTQYF. DNA of the CDR3: TGTGCCTGGAGTCGGGGCGGGGCCATCGCTAGCACAGATACGCAGTATTTT.

This clonotype was detected ten times or more. This chain uses TRBV7-2 with TRBJ2-7; perhaps TRBD2 as D (6 bases). V lost 2 bases to trimming and J lost 7 bases, with 18 bases between them. Germline V gives CDR1 SGHTA, CDR2 FQGNSA. The CDR3 runs to 15 residues. The CDR3 loop is CASSLLLALALEQYF. The CDR3 DNA is TGTGCCAGCAGCTTACTACTAGCCCTTGCTTTGGAGCAGTACTTC.

This clonotype was seen at least ten times. This chain links TRBV5-1 with TRBJ2-7, with 12 bases fitting TRBD2. Looked up from germline, CDR1 is SGHRS and CDR2 is YFSETQ. This CDR3 contains 18 residues. J gave up 3 bases and V 4 bases, and 14 bases lay outside the gene matches. This CDR3 reads CASSTQGLAGVRGYEQYF. The CDR3 bases are TGCGCCAGCAGCACCCAGGGACTAGCGGGCGTCCGGGGCTACGAGCAGTACTTC.

This clonotype came up many times. CDR3 sequence (DNA): TGTGCCACCGCCCAACTAGCGGGAGGGCAAGATACGCAGTATTTT. Protein sequence: CATAQLAGGQDTQYF. The chain uses TRBV6-5 and TRBJ2-3; 13 nucleotides line up with TRBD2. CDR3 length: 15 residues. Trimming cost V 10 bases and J 5 bases; bases outside gene matches: 9. Germline V lookup: CDR1 MNHEY, CDR2 SVGAGI.

This clonotype was observed a handful of times. The V and J genes are TRBV4-3 and TRBJ2-6; the D gene could be TRBD1 or TRBD2 (5 bases each). The ends were cut back, 3 bases at V and 4 bases at J, with 13 bases in the middle. Germline V gene sequence: CDR1 LGHNA, CDR2 YSLEER. The CDR3 extends over 16 amino acids. Written as DNA, the CDR3 is TGCGCCAGCAGCCATGGGGGAGCCGCCGGGGCCAACGTCCTGACTTTC. Translated: CASSHGGAAGANVLTF.

V usage is TRBV29-1 and J usage is TRBJ2-4, with D perhaps being TRBD1 or TRBD2 (6 bases each). Trimming pared 1 base from V and 0 bases from J, leaving 10 bases between. Germline CDR1 is SQVTM and CDR2 is ANQGSEA. The CDR3 is 15 residues long. The CDR3 nucleotides are TGCAGCGTTGAAGGTGGGGGGCTAGCCAAAAACATTCAGTACTTC. Encoded protein: CSVEGGGLAKNIQYF.

This clonotype has a handful of counts. The chain links TRBV27 to TRBJ1-2; perhaps TRBD1 as D (5 bases). Trimming shortened V by 5 bases and J by 10 bases, and 17 bases separated the two germline ends. The CDR3 runs to 13 residues. Germline loops: CDR1 MNHEY, CDR2 SMNVEV (reference sequence). The CDR3 loop reads CASSGWDRGTYTF. As DNA, the CDR3 is TGTGCCAGCAGTGGTTGGGACCGAGGAACCTACACCTTC.

This clonotype was detected a few times. This chain's CDR3 is CASSWTSGYYEQYF. The DNA for the CDR3 is TGTGCCAGCAGTTGGACTAGCGGGTACTACGAGCAGTACTTC. This chain connects TRBV12-3 or TRBV12-4 to TRBJ2-7, with 11 bases aligning to TRBD2. Unmatched junction bases numbered 2, after V lost 4 bases and J lost 3 bases. The CDR3 totals 14 residues.

This clonotype showed up just a few times. At one boundary the junction diverges from the germline segment, which might be a read error. As DNA, the CDR3 is TGTGCCACCAAGGGGACAGGGGTTTTGGCCCTCCATTTT. Its translation is CATKGTGVLALHF. V is TRBV7-9 and J is TRBJ1-6; 10 nucleotides align to TRBD1. The CDR3 sequence is 13 residues long. Germline values: CDR1 SEHNR, CDR2 FQNEAQ (reference sequence).

This clonotype was observed at least ten times. The chain joins TRBV24-1 to TRBJ1-1; D possibly corresponds to TRBD1 (6 bases). This CDR3 has 12 residues. With 4 bases removed from V and 8 bases from J, the gap between germline ends came to 10 bases. The germline gives CDR1 KGHDR, CDR2 SFDVKD. The CDR3, as DNA: TGTGCCACCAGTGACTCCGGGACAGAAGCTTTCTTT. Translating it yields CATSDSGTEAFF.

This clonotype has more than one count but fewer than ten. The chain joins TRBV7-9 to TRBJ2-3; 9 bases match TRBD2. The CDR3 is made up of 16 amino acids. Germline V gene lookup returns CDR1 SEHNR and CDR2 FQNEAQ (reference sequence). After removal of 0 bases from V and 2 bases from J, the junction contained 3 bases not matched to a gene. CDR3 amino acids: CASSLARGGATDTQYF. The CDR3 DNA follows: TGTGCCAGCAGCTTAGCACGCGGGGGGGCCACAGATACGCAGTATTTT.

Many counts were recorded for this clonotype. The rearrangement joins TRBV28 to TRBJ2-7; 8 bases map to TRBD2. This CDR3 region has 14 residues. Germline CDR1 and CDR2: MDHEN and SYDVKM. The V segment lost 3 bases and the J segment 6 bases; nucleotides outside the gene matches: 7. The CDR3 loop is CASSFQLAAREQYF. The CDR3 nucleotides are TGTGCCAGCAGTTTCCAACTAGCGGCCCGCGAGCAGTACTTC.

This clonotype occurred a few times. The genes are TRBV28 and TRBJ2-2, with TRBD2 identical over 13 bases. This CDR3 comprises 16 residues. Germline V lookup: CDR1 MDHEN, CDR2 SYDVKM. V dropped 2 bases and J dropped 7; count of bases not matched to a gene: 4. DNA of the CDR3: TGTGCCAGCAGTTTAACTAGCGGGAGGGCCAACGGGGAGCTGTTTTTT. Amino acids: CASSLTSGRANGELFF.

The chain links TRBV25-1 to TRBJ2-5, with 7 bases matching TRBD2. The ends lost 4 bases at V and 6 bases at J; junction bases unmatched: 8. Germline CDR1 reads MGHDK; CDR2 reads SYGVNS. The CDR3 runs to 14 residues. The CDR3 DNA reads as TGTGCCAGCAGTGTGGGGACGGGGGGAAAGACCCAGTACTTC. Protein product: CASSVGTGGKTQYF.

This clonotype appeared many times. This sequence joins TRBV18 and TRBJ2-3; D unresolved. The CDR3 sequence is 14 residues long. V lost 4 bases and J lost 2, with 10 bases in between. Per the germline V gene, CDR1 is KGHSH and CDR2 is LQKENI. The CDR3 reads CASSRNSDTDTQYF. The DNA of the CDR3 is TGTGCCAGCTCACGGAACAGCGACACAGATACGCAGTATTTT.

The CDR3 region has the DNA TGTGCCAGCACAGTCCGGCGGGGGACATCCTACAATGAGCAGTTCTTC. It yields the protein CASTVRRGTSYNEQFF. This rearrangement joins TRBV2 to TRBJ2-1; a possible D gene is TRBD2 (7 bases). CDR1 and CDR2 from the germline V gene are SNHLY and FYNNEI. The CDR3 totals 16 residues. Trimming removed 7 bases from V and 1 base from J, with 17 bases in between.

The chain uses TRBV20-1 and TRBJ2-7; no reliable D call. The ends were cut back, 6 bases at V and 3 bases at J, with 21 bases in the middle. The CDR3 spans 15 residues. Per the germline V gene, CDR1 is DFQATT and CDR2 is SNEGSKA (reference sequence). The CDR3 region has the DNA TGCAGTGCCTATCCGTTGTCGTACGCCCGCTACGAGCAGTACTTC. It codes for CSAYPLSYARYEQYF.

This clonotype was counted many times. The chain links TRBV7-9 to TRBJ2-4, with D possibly being TRBD1 (6 bases). The germline CDR1 and CDR2 sequences are SEHNR and FQNEAQ (reference sequence). The V end lost 5 bases, the J end lost 5 bases, and 13 bases lay between the germline ends. The CDR3 spans 14 residues. CDR3 sequence: CASSQRRTENIQYF. DNA of the CDR3: TGTGCCAGCAGCCAACGGCGGACAGAAAACATTCAGTACTTC.

The genes are TRBV29-1 and TRBJ2-1, with 14 bases lining up with TRBD2. Germline V gene sequence: CDR1 SQVTM, CDR2 ANQGSEA. The CDR3 is made up of 14 amino acids. J gave up 10 bases and V 7 bases, and 9 bases lay outside the gene matches. In nucleotides, the CDR3 is TGCAGCGAGGGGACTAGCGGGAGTTCGAGGGAGCAGTTCTTC. Residues: CSEGTSGSSREQFF.

In this sample, this clonotype turned up many times. The chain joins TRBV5-1 to TRBJ2-3; D not certain. Germline V gene sequence: CDR1 SGHRS, CDR2 YFSETQ. The CDR3 has 14 amino acids. V lost 0 bases and J lost 6, with 11 bases in between. The CDR3 reads CASSLADGSDTQYF. CDR3 DNA sequence: TGCGCCAGCAGCTTGGCGGATGGTTCGGATACGCAGTATTTT.

Comments on this clonotype: With a much larger clone just one base away, this may be a read error. The rearrangement links TRBV29-1 to TRBJ1-1; D call uncertain. The CDR3 contains 12 residues. CDR1 and CDR2 (germline): SQVTM, ANQGSEA. The ends were cut back, 4 bases at V and 3 bases at J, with 9 bases in the middle. CDR3 DNA sequence: TGCAGCGTTGTTGGGTTGTACACTGAAGCTTTCTTT. It translates to CSVVGLYTEAFF.